The sequence of this TCR beta chain was determined in a study of immune cell composition in non-small cell lung cancer. TCRdb's copy holds only in-frame clones and misses some; the assay was immunoSEQ multiplex PCR. The sample has 14,000 or so clones; 81% are singletons. Trimming took off 2 bases at V and 3 bases at J, with 12 bases between the two ends. The CDR3 covers 15 residues. CDR1 is SGHRS and CDR2 is YFSETQ in the germline V gene. Sequences were obtained from lung tumor tissue. J is TRBJ2-1 and V is TRBV5-1; D perhaps matches TRBD1 (5 bases). This clonotype was sampled from a human donor with non-small cell lung cancer. CDR3 amino acids: CASSLKRGDYNEQFF. CDR3 DNA: TGCGCCAGCAGCTTAAAAAGGGGCGACTACAATGAGCAGTTCTTC.